The rows below give T cell receptor beta chains drawn from one sample of a study of cytomegalovirus exposure and HLA in healthy donors. Sequenced by immunoSEQ multiplex PCR; TCRdb stores in-frame clones only, minus some. Of hundreds of thousands of clones in the sample, roughly 88% were seen once. The specimen was PBMCs. Source of these receptors: a woman under 30 in good health and CMV-seronegative. CDR3s include the opening cysteine and the closing phenylalanine or tryptophan. Fields, in order: V gene, CDR3 protein.

v_call: TRBV27; cdr3_aa: CASRSYQGNQPQHF
v_call: TRBV28; cdr3_aa: CASSSTGKGQSYGYTF
v_call: TRBV7-8; cdr3_aa: CASSLVSGGGYGYTF
v_call: TRBV4-1; cdr3_aa: CASERAGGRTDTQYF
v_call: TRBV18; cdr3_aa: CASSPQGQGYLMVTGELFF
v_call: TRBV7-6; cdr3_aa: CASSYDRLSYNEQFF
v_call: TRBV2; cdr3_aa: CASSHDRGRTETQYF
v_call: TRBV5-1; cdr3_aa: CASSLDLGGRGLGTEAFF
v_call: TRBV6-5; cdr3_aa: CASSQGQGYEQYF
v_call: TRBV27; cdr3_aa: CASSFLGARSYNEQFF
v_call: TRBV7-9; cdr3_aa: CASSLSGRASYEQYF
v_call: TRBV5-4; cdr3_aa: CASSLASGEETQYF
v_call: TRBV2; cdr3_aa: CASSQGLDEQFF
v_call: TRBV7-9; cdr3_aa: CASSLTGGADYEQYF
v_call: TRBV5-6; cdr3_aa: CASREIWRANVLTF
v_call: TRBV5-1; cdr3_aa: CASSWGDRGITEAFF
v_call: TRBV9; cdr3_aa: CASSATGLNNEQFF
v_call: TRBV27; cdr3_aa: CASSENRRASSYNEQFF
v_call: TRBV2; cdr3_aa: CASSEGGSSYEQYF
v_call: TRBV13; cdr3_aa: CASSHSGGETQYF
v_call: TRBV28; cdr3_aa: CASNPGQGVRGYTF
v_call: TRBV7-8; cdr3_aa: CASSLASRRQGTYEQYF
v_call: TRBV15; cdr3_aa: CATSRDSLRGGLTGELFF
v_call: TRBV28; cdr3_aa: CASRPTGANYGYTF
v_call: TRBV27; cdr3_aa: CASSRHPGLAGWKAYNEQFF
v_call: TRBV5-6; cdr3_aa: CASSLFQGNTGELFF
v_call: TRBV7-6; cdr3_aa: CASSFGPGTGLSEAFF
v_call: TRBV2; cdr3_aa: CASSLSTGGPSYEQYF
v_call: TRBV6-5; cdr3_aa: CASRRGKNTGELFF
v_call: TRBV30; cdr3_aa: CAWSGTSGGLDTQYF
v_call: TRBV5-8; cdr3_aa: CASSLGLAGGDTQYF
v_call: TRBV28; cdr3_aa: CASAGWTSGSGEQFF
v_call: TRBV27; cdr3_aa: CASSLYAGNAYNEQFF
v_call: TRBV4-1; cdr3_aa: CASSQASQPIYYGYTF
v_call: TRBV9; cdr3_aa: CASSISGSYNEQFF
v_call: TRBV25-1; cdr3_aa: CASSQTSNEKLFF
v_call: TRBV6-4; cdr3_aa: CASSPGRGNTGELFF
v_call: TRBV15; cdr3_aa: CATSRAYSSTGELFF
v_call: TRBV28; cdr3_aa: CASSLPSTGELFF
v_call: TRBV18; cdr3_aa: CASSPRIGTGDYEQYF
v_call: TRBV7-8; cdr3_aa: CASSFLRDIPYSGNTIYF
v_call: TRBV28; cdr3_aa: CASSLGQPDYGYTF
v_call: TRBV18; cdr3_aa: CASSPMGQGYNEQFF
v_call: TRBV30; cdr3_aa: CAWSAGLTDTQYF